The 31 T cell receptor beta chains listed next were all sequenced from one sample in a study of blood T cell repertoires in COVID-19. Repertoires were generated with immunoSEQ multiplex PCR, while TCRdb's copy carries only in-frame clones and drops some. The sample shows about 300,000 clones, 70% to 90% of them seen only once. Sequenced input: PBMCs or T cells enriched from blood (not recorded which). All receptors derive from a man aged 30-40 years who had recovered from COVID-19.

This clone appeared a single time. The J gene is TRBJ2-7, the V gene TRBV6-5, with D perhaps matching TRBD2 (7 bases). V gave up 7 bases and J gave up 0 bases, with 16 bases separating them. CDR1 and CDR2 (germline): MNHEY, SVGAGI. This CDR3 is built from 15 residues. CDR3 loop: CASNEREGHSYEQYF. As DNA, the CDR3 is TGTGCCAGCAACGAAAGGGAGGGACACTCCTACGAGCAGTACTTC.

J is TRBJ2-5 and V is TRBV5-4, with D perhaps matching TRBD2 (5 bases). The CDR3 covers 13 residues. Germline V gives CDR1 SGHNT, CDR2 YYREEE (reference sequence). V was trimmed by 2 bases and J by 1 base, leaving 6 bases between them. The CDR3 nucleotides read TGTGCCAGCAGCTTCCGGGGCCAAGAGACCCAGTACTTC. Translated: CASSFRGQETQYF.

There are a few counts of this clone. This chain joins TRBV19 and TRBJ1-5; 7 bases align to TRBD1. Trimming at V came to 4 bases and at J to 4 bases, leaving 7 bases not matched to a gene. The CDR3 has 15 amino acids. Germline lookup yields CDR1 LNHDA and CDR2 SQIVND (reference sequence). The CDR3 DNA reads as TGTGCCAGTAGTAAGATCACAGGGGAAAATCAGCCCCAGCATTTT. Translation gives CASSKITGENQPQHF. Full variable domain (rest looked up from reference TRBV19 and TRBJ1-5): DGGITQSPKYLFRKEGQNVTLSCEQNLNHDAMYWYRQDPGQGLRLIYYSQIVNDFQKGDIAEGYSVSREKKESFPLTVTSAQKNPTAFYLCASSKITGENQPQHFGDGTRLSIL.

The chain is built from TRBV13 and TRBJ2-3, with D perhaps TRBD2 (6 bases). The CDR3 sequence is 14 residues long. Trimming shortened V by 0 bases and J by 8 bases, and 12 bases separated the two germline ends. The germline V gene encodes CDR1 PRHDT and CDR2 FYEKMQ (reference sequence). CDR3 region: CASSLGVLRGTQYF. The CDR3 DNA is TGTGCCAGCAGCTTAGGAGTTCTGCGGGGTACGCAGTATTTT.

The chain employs TRBV11-2 and TRBJ1-2; D is perhaps TRBD1 (6 bases). V was pared by 5 bases and J by 0 bases, with 13 bases between. The CDR3 covers 15 residues. The germline V gene encodes CDR1 SGHAT and CDR2 FQNNGV. CDR3 in DNA: TGTGCCAGCAGCCCCGCCGGGACAACTAACTATGGCTACACCTTC. Residues: CASSPAGTTNYGYTF.

The genes are TRBV25-1 and TRBJ2-4, with TRBD1 as a possible D gene (5 bases). The CDR3 has 14 residues. Per germline, CDR1 MGHDK and CDR2 SYGVNS. V was shortened by 6 bases and J by 5 bases, with 14 bases between the two germline ends. The DNA for the CDR3 is TGTGCCAGCAGCGCTAAGCAGGGTCAAAACATTCAGTACTTC. The encoded protein is CASSAKQGQNIQYF. The entire variable domain, with the rest obtained from reference TRBV25-1 and TRBJ2-4, is as follows: EADIYQTPRYLVIGTGKKITLECSQTMGHDKMYWYQQDPGMELHLIHYSYGVNSTEKGDLSSESTVSRIRTEHFPLTLESARPSHTSQYLCASSAKQGQNIQYFGAGTRLSVL.

The CDR3 sequence: CASSPLGGAGGYTF. CDR3 in DNA: TGTGCCAGCAGCCCCTTAGGGGGGGCTGGAGGCTACACCTTC. The rearrangement links TRBV14 to TRBJ1-2; D may be TRBD1 (6 bases). The germline V and J ends were trimmed by 4 bases and 8 bases, with 17 bases remaining between them. The CDR3 sequence is 14 residues long. The germline V gene encodes CDR1 SGHDN and CDR2 FVKESK.

CDR3 DNA sequence: TGTGCCAGCCGCCCTAAGCCCCCCGGCTACACCTTC. Translation: CASRPKPPGYTF. The chain recombines TRBV7-9 with TRBJ1-2; no clear D gene. The V end lost 8 bases, the J end lost 8 bases, and 15 bases lay between the germline ends. CDR1 SEHNR and CDR2 FQNEAQ come from the germline V gene (reference sequence). The length of the CDR3 is 12 residues.

The chain is built from TRBV12-3 or TRBV12-4 and TRBJ2-1; TRBD1 matches 8 bases. The V gene end was trimmed by 5 bases and the J gene end by 7 bases; junction bases not matched to a gene: 4. The CDR3 contains 13 residues. The CDR3 reads CASSDNRGNEQFF. Here the CDR3 DNA reads TGTGCCAGCAGTGACAACAGGGGGAATGAGCAGTTCTTC.

This clone was counted between two and nine times. For the CDR3, the DNA is TGCGCCAGCAGCTTGGAAGGGGGCGAGCAGCCCCAGCATTTT. This sequence encodes CASSLEGGEQPQHF. The rearrangement links TRBV5-1 to TRBJ1-5, with TRBD1 matching 7 bases. CDR1 and CDR2 (germline): SGHRS, YFSETQ. This CDR3 contains 14 residues. The V and J ends lost 0 bases and 7 bases, in that order; junction bases with no gene match: 4.

This chain connects TRBV4-2 to TRBJ1-4, with D possibly being TRBD1 (5 bases). This CDR3 is built from 18 residues. Trimming took off 0 bases at V and 4 bases at J, with 18 bases between the two ends. Looked up from germline, CDR1 is LGHNA and CDR2 is YNFKEQ. The CDR3 sequence is CASSQDGGNRRYNEKLFF. The CDR3 DNA reads TGTGCCAGCAGCCAAGATGGGGGGAACCGCCGATATAATGAAAAACTGTTTTTT.

V and J are TRBV3-1 (or the pseudogene TRBV3-2) and TRBJ2-3; TRBD2 matches 10 bases. The CDR3 runs 15 residues. Germline lookup yields CDR1 LGHDT and CDR2 YNNKEL (reference sequence). V lost 4 bases and J lost 9; bases outside the gene matches: 10. The CDR3 region is CASSPQAGGPYTQYF. In DNA form, the CDR3 reads TGTGCCAGCAGCCCCCAAGCGGGGGGGCCATACACGCAGTATTTT.

For the CDR3, the DNA is TGCGCCAGCTTGCCGACAGGGGTGGGTGAAAAACTGTTTTTT. Protein product: CASLPTGVGEKLFF. The chain carries TRBV4-1 and TRBJ1-4; 8 bases agree with TRBD1. Germline V gene sequence: CDR1 MGHRA, CDR2 YSYEKL. CDR3 length equals 14 residues. V lost 8 bases to trimming and J lost 7 bases; unmatched junction nucleotides: 9.

The V call is TRBV6-5, the J call TRBJ1-2, with D uncertain. The V end was cut by 2 bases, the J end by 4 bases, with 17 bases between. CDR1 is MNHEY and CDR2 is SVGAGI in the germline V gene. The CDR3 runs to 16 residues. CDR3 amino acids: CASSYASEVPSYGYTF. The CDR3 DNA sequence: TGTGCCAGCAGTTACGCCAGCGAAGTTCCTAGCTATGGCTACACCTTC.

CDR3 DNA: TGTGCCTACAGGGGGCTAGCGTCGGATACGCAGTATTTT. It codes for CAYRGLASDTQYF. V is TRBV30 and J is TRBJ2-3; 9 bases are shared with TRBD1. The V and J ends lost 7 bases and 6 bases, in that order; junction bases with no gene match: 8. Germline V gives CDR1 GTSNPN, CDR2 SVGIG (reference sequence). This CDR3 region has 13 residues.

This clone was observed once. The chain links TRBV27 to TRBJ1-5; TRBD1 matches 7 bases. V lost 5 bases, J lost 5 bases, and 6 bases stayed unmatched. This CDR3 region has 14 residues. CDR1 and CDR2 from the germline V gene are MNHEY and SMNVEV (reference sequence). The CDR3 protein is CASSRTGHDQPQHF. The DNA of the CDR3 is TGTGCCAGCAGTCGGACAGGTCACGATCAGCCCCAGCATTTT.

This clone has just one count. The J gene is TRBJ1-2, the V gene TRBV5-5; D may be TRBD1 (6 bases). Trimming removed 6 bases from V and 3 bases from J, with 15 bases in between. Germline V lookup: CDR1 SGHKS, CDR2 YYEKEE (reference sequence). The CDR3 covers 14 residues. In nucleotides, the CDR3 is TGTGCCAGCACCGATAAGGACAGCGACTATGGCTACACCTTC. This encodes CASTDKDSDYGYTF.

The gene calls are TRBV6-6 and TRBJ2-5; TRBD1 aligns across 7 bases. Germline CDR1 is MNHNY and CDR2 is SVGAGI (reference sequence). The junction had 16 bases not matched to a gene; V was cut back by 10 bases and J by 5 bases. The CDR3 loop spans 15 amino acids. CDR3 DNA: TGTGCCACCGTCCCTTCACAGGGGCGATTCGAGACCCAGTACTTC. Residues: CATVPSQGRFETQYF.

CDR3 bases: TGTGCCTGGAGTGTTACAGGGACTGGAAACACCATATATTTT. This gives the protein CAWSVTGTGNTIYF. This chain uses TRBV30 with TRBJ1-3; perhaps TRBD1 as D (6 bases). V shed 0 bases and J shed 2 bases, with 8 bases lying between them. Germline CDR1 is GTSNPN and CDR2 is SVGIG (reference sequence). The CDR3 contains 14 residues.

V usage is TRBV3-1 (or the pseudogene TRBV3-2) and J usage is TRBJ1-2, with a tentative D call TRBD1 (5 bases). Germline CDR1 reads LGHDT; CDR2 reads YNNKEL (reference sequence). The CDR3 covers 13 residues. V lost 1 base to trimming and J lost 6 bases, with 9 bases between them. CDR3 sequence: CASSQAWGDGYTF. CDR3 coding DNA: TGTGCCAGCAGCCAAGCATGGGGCGATGGCTACACCTTC.

The rearrangement uses TRBV7-9 and TRBJ2-1; 8 nucleotides agree with TRBD2. The germline gives CDR1 SEHNR, CDR2 FQNEAQ (reference sequence). With 5 bases clipped from V and 8 bases from J, the junction kept 14 bases outside the gene matches. The CDR3 length is 16 residues. CDR3 region: CASSPNAGGTLYEQFF. The CDR3 DNA reads TGTGCCAGCAGCCCAAATGCGGGGGGCACGCTGTATGAGCAGTTCTTC.

DNA for the CDR3: TGTGCCAGCAGCGTTTTTTCTAGCGGGGGGGTCAAAACAGATACGCAGTATTTT. Amino acid sequence: CASSVFSSGGVKTDTQYF. The chain employs TRBV9 and TRBJ2-3, with TRBD2 matching over 12 bases. Germline V gene sequence: CDR1 SGDLS, CDR2 YYNGEE. After removal of 2 bases from V and 3 bases from J, the junction contained 10 bases not matched to a gene. This CDR3 comprises 18 residues.

This clone was picked up one time. V usage is TRBV21-1 and J usage is TRBJ1-4; TRBD1 was called by the table and not checked on the DNA. TRBV21-1 is described as a pseudogene. CDR3 length equals 13 residues. The CDR3 DNA follows: TGTGCCAGCAGCACAAGACAGGATGAAAAACTGTTTTTT. It encodes CASSTRQDEKLFF.

This chain uses TRBV9 with TRBJ2-3; 9 bases agree with TRBD2. V dropped 3 bases and J dropped 0; count of bases not matched to a gene: 11. The CDR3 has 18 residues. Germline V CDR1 and CDR2: SGDLS, YYNGEE. In DNA, the CDR3 is TGTGCCAGCAGCGGACCTAGCGGGGAGGGATCTAGCACAGATACGCAGTATTTT. This encodes CASSGPSGEGSSTDTQYF.

This chain uses TRBV7-9 with TRBJ1-1; D is uncertain. CDR1 and CDR2 from the germline V gene are SEHNR and FQNEAQ (reference sequence). The CDR3 totals 15 residues. V lost 5 bases to trimming and J lost 4 bases, with 17 bases between them. The CDR3 spells CASSAPQAEVTEAFF. The CDR3 DNA reads as TGTGCCAGCAGCGCCCCCCAAGCCGAGGTCACTGAAGCTTTCTTT.

The chain has TRBV3-1 (or the pseudogene TRBV3-2) and TRBJ2-1; TRBD2 agrees at 7 bases. J lost 9 bases, V lost 3 bases, and 5 bases had no gene match. CDR1 is LGHDT, CDR2 YNNKEL, per germline (reference sequence). There are 13 residues in the CDR3. This CDR3 is CASSQGAGTEQFF. In DNA, the CDR3 is TGTGCCAGCAGCCAGGGAGCGGGGACTGAGCAGTTCTTC.

The gene calls are TRBV27 and TRBJ1-5, with 8 bases aligning to TRBD1. CDR1 is MNHEY, CDR2 SMNVEV, per germline (reference sequence). The ends lost 4 bases at V and 10 bases at J; junction bases unmatched: 12. The CDR3 covers 15 residues. The CDR3 is CASSYPGQGQGPQHF. The DNA for the CDR3 is TGTGCCAGCAGTTACCCCGGACAGGGACAAGGACCCCAGCATTTT.

The chain joins TRBV4-1 to TRBJ1-2; tentatively, D is TRBD1 (5 bases). V was trimmed by 1 base and J by 8 bases, leaving 11 bases between them. The CDR3 is made up of 13 amino acids. Germline CDR1 is MGHRA and CDR2 is YSYEKL. CDR3 residues: CASSQVGTQGYTF. The CDR3 DNA is TGCGCCAGCAGCCAAGTGGGGACTCAGGGCTACACCTTC.

V is TRBV6-1 and J is TRBJ2-3; D is ambiguous. V lost 2 bases, J lost 2 bases, and 11 bases lay in between. Per the germline V gene, CDR1 is MNHNS and CDR2 is SASEGT. CDR3 size: 15 residues. CDR3 loop: CASSETRITTDTQYF. The CDR3 DNA is TGTGCCAGCAGTGAAACGCGGATAACCACAGATACGCAGTATTTT.

V and J are TRBV7-3 and TRBJ2-1; D perhaps matches TRBD2 (5 bases). Germline V gives CDR1 SGHTA, CDR2 FQGTGA. The CDR3 runs to 18 residues. V lost 4 bases to trimming and J lost 2 bases, with 21 bases between them. CDR3 sequence: CASSSRGIVDGTYNEQFF. Here the CDR3 DNA reads TGTGCCAGCAGCTCAAGAGGGATCGTAGACGGAACCTACAATGAGCAGTTCTTC.

V is TRBV7-9 and J is TRBJ2-2, with 9 bases aligning to TRBD2. The CDR3 is 14 residues long. V shed 4 bases, J shed 6 bases, and the junction held 3 bases outside the gene matches. Germline values: CDR1 SEHNR, CDR2 FQNEAQ (reference sequence). CDR3 sequence: CASSSRGGAGELFF. The CDR3 bases are TGTGCCAGCAGCTCCCGCGGGGGGGCCGGGGAGCTGTTTTTT.